The present T cell receptor (beta chain) was sequenced within a study of blood T cell repertoires in COVID-19. Method: immunoSEQ multiplex PCR; TCRdb's copy keeps in-frame clones and lacks some. The sample shows about 62,000 clones, roughly 89% of them seen only once. The sequence was obtained from an elderly woman with acute or convalescent COVID-19. The specimen sequenced was peripheral blood.

For the CDR3, the DNA is TGTGCCAGCAGCCCAACCAGCGGGGGGGCTCACGAGACCCAGTACTTC. The encoded protein is CASSPTSGGAHETQYF. The rearrangement uses TRBV11-3 and TRBJ2-5; 10 bases are shared with TRBD2. Germline assignment: CDR1 SGHNT and CDR2 YENEEA. The CDR3 is made up of 16 amino acids. The junction had 11 bases not matched to a gene; V was cut back by 5 bases and J by 5 bases.